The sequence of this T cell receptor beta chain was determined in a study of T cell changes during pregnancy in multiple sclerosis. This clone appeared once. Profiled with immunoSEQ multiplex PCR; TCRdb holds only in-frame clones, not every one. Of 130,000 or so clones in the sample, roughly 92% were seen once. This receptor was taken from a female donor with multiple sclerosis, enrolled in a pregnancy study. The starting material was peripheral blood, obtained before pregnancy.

The chain's CDR3 is CASSPYGTGGPNYGYTF. The CDR3 DNA follows: TGTGCCAGCTCACCATACGGGACAGGGGGACCGAACTATGGCTACACCTTC. V is TRBV18 and J is TRBJ1-2; TRBD1 matches 11 bases. This CDR3 has 17 residues. V shed 2 bases, J shed 2 bases, and the junction held 7 bases outside the gene matches. Germline V gene sequence: CDR1 KGHSH, CDR2 LQKENI.